One sample yielded the 28 T cell receptor beta chains listed below, sequenced in a study of blood T cell repertoires in COVID-19. Sequencing was performed with immunoSEQ multiplex PCR; in TCRdb, only in-frame clones are kept and a portion is missing. This sample has around 100,000 clones, with approximately 83% found just once. Sequencing was performed on peripheral blood. These receptors were obtained from a woman in her seventies with acute or convalescent COVID-19.

This clone was seen more than once but under ten times. The chain uses TRBV18 and TRBJ1-2, with TRBD1 matching over 9 bases. The CDR3 runs to 13 residues. V lost 3 bases to trimming and J lost 7 bases; unmatched junction nucleotides: 3. The V gene's germline CDR1 is KGHSH and CDR2 LQKENI. CDR3 sequence: CASSPGQGSGYTF. CDR3 nucleotides: TGTGCCAGCTCACCGGGACAGGGAAGTGGCTACACCTTC.

V is TRBV6-1 and J is TRBJ1-5; no definite D call. CDR1 is MNHNS, CDR2 SASEGT, per germline. V was clipped by 2 bases and J by 6 bases, with 14 bases between them. The length of the CDR3 is 15 residues. The DNA of the CDR3 is TGTGCCAGCAGTGAAACCCGGACTAACGGTCAGCCCCAGCATTTT. Its translation is CASSETRTNGQPQHF.

A few counts support this clone. V usage is TRBV6-1 and J usage is TRBJ2-2; TRBD1 might be the D (6 bases). With 4 bases removed from V and 5 bases from J, the gap between germline ends came to 26 bases. Germline CDR1 reads MNHNS; CDR2 reads SASEGT. This CDR3 is built from 19 residues. The CDR3 region is CASSAYRTGPFGRTGELFF. The CDR3 DNA follows: TGTGCCAGCAGTGCCTACCGTACAGGGCCCTTTGGCCGGACCGGGGAGCTGTTTTTT.

The V call is TRBV13, the J call TRBJ2-3; 13 bases match TRBD2. After removal of 3 bases from V and 5 bases from J, the junction contained 5 bases not matched to a gene. Germline assignment: CDR1 PRHDT and CDR2 FYEKMQ (reference sequence). The CDR3 is 16 amino acids. CDR3 loop: CASSFGLAGVLDTQYF. CDR3 sequence (DNA): TGTGCCAGCAGCTTTGGACTAGCGGGAGTCTTAGATACGCAGTATTTT.

This clone was counted between two and nine times. The V gene is TRBV2, the J gene TRBJ1-5; 8 positions match TRBD1. This CDR3 is built from 17 residues. J gave up 0 bases and V 6 bases, and 10 bases lay outside the gene matches. Germline values: CDR1 SNHLY, CDR2 FYNNEI. The CDR3 region is CASRAQGAGVSNQPQHF. The CDR3 nucleotides read TGTGCCAGCAGGGCCCAGGGGGCGGGGGTTAGCAATCAGCCCCAGCATTTT.

The V and J genes are TRBV6-1 and TRBJ1-1; D possibly corresponds to TRBD1 (5 bases). Trimming shortened V by 3 bases and J by 2 bases, and 7 bases separated the two germline ends. Per the germline V gene, CDR1 is MNHNS and CDR2 is SASEGT. CDR3 length: 13 residues. Here the CDR3 reads CASSETVNTEAFF. CDR3 nucleotide sequence: TGTGCCAGCAGTGAGACAGTCAACACTGAAGCTTTCTTT.

The CDR3 DNA follows: TGTGCCAGCAGCTTAGGCCCCCCGGGGGAGCAGTTCTTC. This gives the protein CASSLGPPGEQFF. The chain joins TRBV7-2 to TRBJ2-1; possibly TRBD2 for D (5 bases). Trimming took 1 base from V and 10 from J, leaving 11 bases between them. From germline, CDR1 is SGHTA and CDR2 FQGNSA. This CDR3 comprises 13 residues.

The chain combines TRBV11-3 with TRBJ1-2; 7 bases fit TRBD1. J gave up 1 base and V 2 bases, and 13 bases lay outside the gene matches. Germline lookup yields CDR1 SGHNT and CDR2 YENEEA. The CDR3 sequence is 18 residues long. CDR3 in amino acids: CASSLIVGGQKDNYGYTF. The CDR3 DNA is TGTGCCAGCAGCTTAATAGTCGGGGGACAGAAGGATAACTATGGCTACACCTTC.

The CDR3 DNA reads TGTGCCAGCAGCTTTGGGGGCCAGGGGCAAGAGACCCAGTACTTC. Its protein product is CASSFGGQGQETQYF. V and J are TRBV5-6 and TRBJ2-5; TRBD1 might be the D (6 bases). The length of the CDR3 is 15 residues. Germline CDR1 SGHDT, CDR2 YYEEEE. V was pared by 2 bases and J by 2 bases, with 13 bases between. Based on the CDR3 plus reference TRBV5-6 and TRBJ2-5, the full variable domain is DAGVTQSPTHLIKTRGQQVTLRCSPKSGHDTVSWYQQALGQGPQFIFQYYEEEERQRGNFPDRFSGHQFPNYSSELNVNALLLGDSALYLCASSFGGQGQETQYFGPGTRLLVL.

This chain uses TRBV6-6 with TRBJ2-7; TRBD1 aligns across 8 bases. The CDR3 spans 12 residues. V trimming: 6 bases; J trimming: 3 bases; junction bases outside the gene matches: 1. Germline V gene lookup returns CDR1 MNHNY and CDR2 SVGAGI (reference sequence). CDR3 loop: CASRQGVYEQYF. The CDR3 region has the DNA TGTGCCAGCAGACAGGGGGTCTACGAGCAGTACTTC.

V is TRBV5-5 and J is TRBJ2-1; TRBD1 might be the D (6 bases). CDR1 and CDR2 from the germline V gene are SGHKS and YYEKEE (reference sequence). The CDR3 extends over 16 amino acids. Trimming stripped 4 bases from V and 3 bases from J, with 17 bases between. CDR3 amino acids: CASSPSGTINYNEQFF. The CDR3 bases are TGTGCCAGCAGCCCCTCCGGGACAATCAACTACAATGAGCAGTTCTTC.

This clone was detected a few times. The chain recombines TRBV6-5 with TRBJ1-1; 8 bases fit TRBD1. Germline V gives CDR1 MNHEY, CDR2 SVGAGI. CDR3 length: 13 amino acids. V lost 7 bases and J lost 3; bases outside the gene matches: 4. CDR3 bases: TGTGCCAGCACCCCGACAGGGGACACTGAAGCTTTCTTT. This gives the protein CASTPTGDTEAFF.

The CDR3 DNA follows: TGTGCCAGCAGATCCGGGACAGCTAACACCGGGGAGCTGTTTTTT. Translated: CASRSGTANTGELFF. The chain recombines TRBV7-7 with TRBJ2-2, with TRBD1 identical over 7 bases. CDR3 length: 15 amino acids. Trimming took 6 bases from V and 2 from J; bases not matched to a gene: 6. Germline V CDR1 and CDR2: SSHAT, FNYEAQ (reference sequence). The full variable domain, in which reference TRBV7-7 and TRBJ2-2 provide the parts outside the CDR3, is GAGVSQSPRYKVTKRGQDVTLRCDPISSHATLYWYQQALGQGPEFLTYFNYEAQPDKSGLPSDRFSAERPEGSISTLTIQRTEQRDSAMYRCASRSGTANTGELFFGEGSRLTVL.

The chain couples TRBV7-2 to TRBJ1-5; no clear D. Trimming left V 6 bases short and J 4 bases short, with 10 bases between. Germline CDR1 is SGHTA and CDR2 is FQGNSA. This CDR3 is 13 amino acids long. The CDR3 bases are TGTGCCAGCAGTACGGGAGGGAATCAGCCCCAGCATTTT. This codes for CASSTGGNQPQHF.

The chain uses TRBV19 and TRBJ2-2; D might be TRBD2 (5 bases). The V gene's germline CDR1 is LNHDA and CDR2 SQIVND (reference sequence). The length of the CDR3 is 14 residues. Deletions cut 3 bases from V and 4 bases from J, with 9 bases between. The CDR3 sequence: CASSIIGSTGELFF. The CDR3 nucleotides are TGTGCCAGTAGTATCATAGGGAGCACCGGGGAGCTGTTTTTT. The full variable domain, its missing parts supplied by reference TRBV19 and TRBJ2-2, is DGGITQSPKYLFRKEGQNVTLSCEQNLNHDAMYWYRQDPGQGLRLIYYSQIVNDFQKGDIAEGYSVSREKKESFPLTVTSAQKNPTAFYLCASSIIGSTGELFFGEGSRLTVL.

V usage is TRBV11-3 and J usage is TRBJ2-3; D is undetermined. CDR3 length: 14 amino acids. V was cut by 0 bases and J by 0 bases, with 4 bases left in between. The V gene's germline CDR1 is SGHNT and CDR2 YENEEA. CDR3 sequence: CASSLDRSTDTQYF. The DNA for the CDR3 is TGTGCCAGCAGCTTAGACAGAAGCACAGATACGCAGTATTTT.

This sequence joins TRBV5-8 and TRBJ2-5, with a possible D match to TRBD1 (6 bases). Germline CDR1 SGHTS, CDR2 YDEGEE. V shed 1 base and J shed 1 base, with 8 bases lying between them. This CDR3 comprises 14 residues. The CDR3 DNA reads TGTGCCAGCAGCTTGCGACAGGTCCAAGAGACCCAGTACTTC. Its protein is CASSLRQVQETQYF. The whole variable domain, remainder taken from reference TRBV5-8 and TRBJ2-5, is EAGVTQSPTHLIKTRGQQATLRCSPISGHTSVYWYQQALGLGLQFLLWYDEGEERNRGNFPPRFSGRQFPNYSSELNVNALELEDSALYLCASSLRQVQETQYFGPGTRLLVL.

The chain has TRBV19 and TRBJ1-5, with D possibly being TRBD1 (5 bases). Trimming left V 6 bases short and J 6 bases short, with 18 bases between. Germline CDR1 LNHDA, CDR2 SQIVND (reference sequence). This CDR3 is 15 amino acids long. The CDR3 region is CASRNGGGSGQPQHF. For the CDR3, the DNA is TGTGCCAGTAGAAACGGGGGGGGTTCGGGTCAGCCCCAGCATTTT.

V is TRBV7-2 and J is TRBJ2-7; D is perhaps TRBD1 (6 bases). This CDR3 comprises 14 residues. Germline assignment: CDR1 SGHTA and CDR2 FQGNSA. The ends were cut back, 5 bases at V and 2 bases at J, with 13 bases in the middle. The CDR3 loop reads CASSPGVIPYEQYF. CDR3 in DNA: TGTGCCAGCAGCCCAGGGGTCATTCCCTACGAGCAGTACTTC.

This clone was detected only once. The chain couples TRBV5-1 to TRBJ2-3; tentatively, D is TRBD2 (6 bases). Germline CDR1 and CDR2: SGHRS and YFSETQ. This CDR3 is built from 13 residues. Trimming took 4 bases from V and 3 from J, leaving 9 bases between them. CDR3 in DNA: TGCGCCAGCAGCCGGGACTTTACAGATACGCAGTATTTT. Protein product: CASSRDFTDTQYF.

The gene calls are TRBV28 and TRBJ2-7; TRBD2 aligns across 10 bases. The V gene end was trimmed by 6 bases and the J gene end by 4 bases; junction bases not matched to a gene: 6. Germline V gene sequence: CDR1 MDHEN, CDR2 SYDVKM. The CDR3 consists of 14 residues. In DNA, the CDR3 is TGTGCCAGCAGACAGACTAGCGGGTTATACGAGCAGTACTTC. As protein: CASRQTSGLYEQYF.

CDR3 sequence reads: CASSSLWTGVNTEAFF. For the CDR3, the DNA is TGTGCCAGCAGTTCCCTTTGGACAGGGGTGAACACTGAAGCTTTCTTT. The gene calls are TRBV6-5 and TRBJ1-1, with TRBD1 matching 9 bases. Trimming took 4 bases from V and 0 from J; bases not matched to a gene: 6. The CDR3 has 16 residues. Germline V gives CDR1 MNHEY, CDR2 SVGAGI.

This chain joins TRBV30 and TRBJ1-4; possible D gene TRBD1, 5 bases. CDR3 length: 15 residues. V shed 0 bases and J shed 5 bases, with 13 bases lying between them. Germline V gives CDR1 GTSNPN, CDR2 SVGIG (reference sequence). CDR3 nucleotide sequence: TGTGCCTGGAGTGTATCTCGGGGGAACAATGAAAAACTGTTTTTT. Protein product: CAWSVSRGNNEKLFF.

In this sample, this clone turned up a few times. The rearrangement uses TRBV12-3 or TRBV12-4 and TRBJ1-2; D gene unclear. This CDR3 comprises 12 residues. V lost 3 bases, J lost 5 bases, and 7 bases lay in between. CDR3 amino acids: CASSFRRYGYTF. In nucleotides, the CDR3 is TGTGCCAGCAGTTTTCGGAGGTATGGCTACACCTTC.

This clone has only a few counts. J is TRBJ2-3 and V is TRBV6-1; possible D gene TRBD2, 6 bases. This CDR3 has 16 amino acids. Germline-derived CDR1 and CDR2 are MNHNS and SASEGT. V gave up 4 bases and J gave up 1 base, with 15 bases separating them. The CDR3 DNA sequence: TGTGCCAGCAGTGTTCTCGGGACTCTTCGCACAGATACGCAGTATTTT. Protein product: CASSVLGTLRTDTQYF.

J is TRBJ1-4 and V is TRBV5-1; 7 bases are shared with TRBD1. V trimming: 7 bases; J trimming: 6 bases; junction bases outside the gene matches: 9. The CDR3 contains 14 residues. Germline CDR1 SGHRS, CDR2 YFSETQ. The CDR3 sequence: CASGEGGGDEKLFF. The DNA for the CDR3 is TGCGCCAGCGGGGAAGGGGGCGGCGATGAAAAACTGTTTTTT.

The table lists this clone with a few counts. CDR3 coding DNA: TGTGCCGGAACTACAGGGTCCAGGAGGGAGCAGTACTTC. It is translated as CAGTTGSRREQYF. J is TRBJ2-7 and V is TRBV2; a possible D gene is TRBD1 (6 bases). The length of the CDR3 is 13 residues. Germline CDR1 reads SNHLY; CDR2 reads FYNNEI. V was trimmed by 11 bases and J by 7 bases, leaving 21 bases between them.

This clone was observed a single time. The chain has TRBV29-1 and TRBJ2-3; TRBD1 agrees at 8 bases. This CDR3 region has 12 residues. Germline values: CDR1 SQVTM, CDR2 ANQGSEA. J was trimmed by 5 bases and V by 7 bases; bases with no gene match: 5. The CDR3 region has the DNA TGCAGCGGGGGCAGGGGGCAAGATACGCAGTATTTT. Translated: CSGGRGQDTQYF.